The 18 T cell receptor beta chains given below trace back to one sample, sequenced in a study of blood T cells in healthy people across ages. It was with a sample-barcoded 5' primer and a J-beta primer mix that a second PCR of roughly 6 to 11 cycles was run. TCRdb redid the calling of the 5' RACE reads with MiXCR, one entry per CDR3 protein. This sample has roughly 640,000 distinct CDR3 sequences; about 30% occur once, and the top ten carry about 15%. The sample consisted of blood. Receptors were obtained from a woman aged 80 or older in good health.

The chain recombines TRBV2 with TRBJ2-2; D is perhaps TRBD2 (6 bases). This CDR3 spans 15 amino acids. The ends were cut back, 7 bases at V and 0 bases at J, with 12 bases in the middle. CDR1 SNHLY and CDR2 FYNNEI come from the germline V gene. CDR3 region: CASKGRGANTGELFF. CDR3 in DNA: TGTGCCAGCAAGGGGCGGGGTGCGAACACCGGGGAGCTGTTTTTT.

CDR3 loop: CASSQEDPRAGEYSSTDTQYF. The CDR3, as DNA: TGCGCCAGCAGCCAAGAAGACCCAAGAGCGGGGGAATATTCTAGCACAGATACGCAGTATTTT. V gene TRBV4-1 combines with J gene TRBJ2-3; 8 bases are a match to TRBD2. V was pared by 0 bases and J by 0 bases, with 17 bases of the junction left unmatched. This CDR3 has 21 amino acids. Germline V lookup: CDR1 MGHRA, CDR2 YSYEKL.

Of note for this clonotype: A much larger clone lies one base from this, so it may be a read error. The J gene is TRBJ2-1, the V gene TRBV7-7; 8 positions agree with TRBD2. CDR3 length: 16 residues. The germline V gene encodes CDR1 SSHAT and CDR2 FNYEAQ (reference sequence). J lost 2 bases, V lost 6 bases, and 9 bases had no gene match. The CDR3 loop reads CASSPGGSGAYNEQFF. The DNA of the CDR3 is TGTGCCAGCAGTCCCGGGGGTAGCGGGGCCTACAATGAGCAGTTCTTC.

V gene TRBV7-9 combines with J gene TRBJ2-5; 8 nucleotides line up with TRBD1. The J call is doubtful: the DNA matches TRBJ2-7 better. The germline CDR1 and CDR2 sequences are SEHNR and FQNEAQ (reference sequence). CDR3 length: 14 amino acids. The CDR3 nucleotides read TGTGCCAGCCCCTGGGACAGGCAATATTACGAGCAGTACTTC. Translating it yields CASPWDRQYYEQYF.

This clonotype has just a few counts. This chain uses TRBV2 with TRBJ1-3; D not certain. V gave up 2 bases and J gave up 10 bases, with 9 bases separating them. The CDR3 has 12 residues. CDR1 and CDR2 from the germline V gene are SNHLY and FYNNEI. DNA for the CDR3: TGTGCCAGCAGTGAAAGCAGACGAACCATATATTTT. It translates to CASSESRRTIYF.

This clonotype was seen at least ten times. The J gene is TRBJ2-7, the V gene TRBV28, with D possibly being TRBD1 (5 bases). The V gene lost 5 bases and the J gene lost 5 bases, with 7 bases spanning the gap. Germline assignment: CDR1 MDHEN and CDR2 SYDVKM. The CDR3 totals 11 residues. CDR3 protein: CASSAGNEQYF. The DNA for the CDR3 is TGTGCCAGCAGTGCAGGGAACGAGCAGTACTTC.

This clonotype was detected only a few times. One junction end disagrees with the germline gene, perhaps due to a read error. The chain combines TRBV5-4 with TRBJ2-5; possible D gene TRBD1, 5 bases. The CDR3 covers 12 residues. Germline V gene lookup returns CDR1 SGHNT and CDR2 YYREEE (reference sequence). Here the CDR3 reads CTSSFSGYEQLF. The CDR3 nucleotides read TGTACCAGCAGCTTCTCAGGGTATGAGCAGCTCTTC.

This clonotype was counted many times. The J gene is TRBJ2-3, the V gene TRBV11-2; 8 bases are shared with TRBD1. The J segment lost 6 bases and the V segment lost 5 bases, leaving 4 bases of the junction unmatched. The CDR3 spans 13 residues. The V gene's germline CDR1 is SGHAT and CDR2 FQNNGV. The CDR3 nucleotides are TGTGCCAGCAGCCTGGACAGGGTTGATACGCAGTATTTT. This encodes CASSLDRVDTQYF.

On this clonotype itself: A much more abundant neighbour one base away suggests this may be a read error. This chain connects TRBV5-1 to TRBJ1-5; D is unresolved. The length of the CDR3 is 15 residues. Germline CDR1 is SGHRS and CDR2 is YFSETQ. This chain's CDR3 is CASSLTGMGNQPRHF. CDR3 DNA sequence: TGCGCCAGCAGCTTGACCGGGATGGGGAATCAGCCCCGGCATTTT.

The sample holds many counts of this clonotype. This chain joins TRBV7-2 and TRBJ2-3; D may be TRBD2 (7 bases). CDR3 size: 16 residues. V lost 2 bases and J lost 5, with 17 bases in between. Germline V gene lookup returns CDR1 SGHTA and CDR2 FQGNSA. The CDR3 sequence is CASSLNMRGGLDTQYF. Here the CDR3 DNA reads TGTGCCAGCAGCTTAAATATGAGGGGGGGCCTAGATACGCAGTATTTT.

The V and J genes are TRBV7-9 and TRBJ2-3, with TRBD2 matching over 10 bases. The CDR3 extends over 16 amino acids. Per the germline V gene, CDR1 is SEHNR and CDR2 is FQNEAQ (reference sequence). Unmatched junction bases numbered 6, after V lost 5 bases and J lost 1 base. The CDR3 is CASSTVAGGGTDTQYF. CDR3 in DNA: TGTGCCAGCAGCACCGTAGCGGGGGGAGGCACAGATACGCAGTATTTT.

This clonotype was recorded at least ten times. The rearrangement joins TRBV29-1 to TRBJ1-1; D is undetermined. The V gene lost 6 bases and the J gene lost 1 base, with 9 bases spanning the gap. The CDR3 length is 12 residues. Per the germline V gene, CDR1 is SQVTM and CDR2 is ANQGSEA. In DNA, the CDR3 is TGCAGCGTAAAGGACGGGAACACTGAAGCTTTCTTT. Translation: CSVKDGNTEAFF.

The chain's CDR3 is CASSTQGGKTGELFF. CDR3 bases: TGTGCCAGTAGTACCCAGGGCGGTAAAACCGGGGAGCTGTTTTTT. The chain has TRBV19 and TRBJ2-2; D is possibly TRBD1 (5 bases). Germline loops: CDR1 LNHDA, CDR2 SQIVND (reference sequence). This CDR3 is 15 amino acids long. V was cut by 4 bases and J by 5 bases, with 14 bases left in between.

The chain combines TRBV2 with TRBJ1-3, with D uncertain. Germline assignment: CDR1 SNHLY and CDR2 FYNNEI. The V end was cut by 10 bases, the J end by 2 bases, with 12 bases between. This CDR3 is built from 13 residues. The CDR3 bases are TGTGCCACCAGGTTCTCCCCTGGAAACACCATATATTTT. Its translation: CATRFSPGNTIYF.

Here the CDR3 DNA reads TGTGCCAGCAACTCGCGGGGGGGCCTTGAGACCCAGTACTTC. Amino acids: CASNSRGGLETQYF. The chain carries TRBV7-9 and TRBJ2-5, with 9 bases that match TRBD2. This CDR3 has 14 residues. Losses at the gene ends were 7 bases for V and 5 bases for J; bases not matched to a gene: 8. Germline V gene data show CDR1 as SEHNR and CDR2 as FQNEAQ (reference sequence).

As for this clonotype: A much larger clone lies a single base off, so this may be a read error. This chain links TRBV12-3 or TRBV12-4 with TRBJ2-3, with 11 bases that match TRBD1. J lost 13 bases, V lost 3 bases, and 15 bases had no gene match. This CDR3 has 16 amino acids. The CDR3 protein is CASSFGDRGTTDAEYF. The CDR3 bases are TGTGCCAGCAGTTTTGGGGACAGGGGGACTACAGATGCGGAGTATTTT.

Ten or more counts support this clonotype. The chain couples TRBV5-6 to TRBJ2-5, with D tentatively TRBD2 (5 bases). Germline assignment: CDR1 SGHDT and CDR2 YYEEEE. The CDR3 loop spans 13 amino acids. V dropped 3 bases and J dropped 4 bases, with 10 bases sitting between them. The CDR3 region is CASSYAAGETQYF. The CDR3 coding sequence is TGTGCCAGCAGCTATGCCGCGGGAGAGACCCAGTACTTC.

The chain combines TRBV6-2 or TRBV6-3 with TRBJ2-3; 8 bases map to TRBD2. V trimming: 8 bases; J trimming: 1 base; junction bases outside the gene matches: 8. The CDR3 runs 15 residues. Germline V gene lookup returns CDR1 MNHEY and CDR2 SVGEGT. The CDR3 sequence is CASATTLAGTDTQYF. Written as DNA, the CDR3 is TGTGCCAGCGCTACCACACTAGCGGGCACAGATACGCAGTATTTT.